Listed here are 23 T cell receptor beta chains from one sample, sequenced in a study of blood T cell repertoires in COVID-19. Method: immunoSEQ multiplex PCR; TCRdb's copy keeps in-frame clones and lacks some. The sample contains around 200,000 clones, about 85% of which appear only once. Input material: peripheral blood. The receptors derive from an elderly woman with acute or convalescent COVID-19.

The chain joins TRBV28 to TRBJ1-2, with D possibly matching TRBD1 (6 bases). The CDR3 has 13 residues. The V gene lost 6 bases and the J gene lost 8 bases, with 16 bases spanning the gap. The germline CDR1 and CDR2 sequences are MDHEN and SYDVKM. This chain's CDR3 is CASRDRQTRGYTF. CDR3 nucleotides: TGTGCCAGCAGAGACAGGCAGACGCGGGGCTACACCTTC.

This clone has just one count. The genes are TRBV12-5 and TRBJ2-7; TRBD1 matches 9 bases. The CDR3 is made up of 14 amino acids. Germline V gene data show CDR1 as LGHNT and CDR2 as FRNRAP. Trimming cost V 3 bases and J 5 bases; bases outside gene matches: 5. The CDR3, as DNA: TGTGCTAGTGGTTTCAGACAGGGGGTGGACGAGCAGTACTTC. It yields the protein CASGFRQGVDEQYF.

The gene calls are TRBV6-1 and TRBJ2-1; the D gene is possibly TRBD1 (5 bases). CDR1 is MNHNS and CDR2 is SASEGT in the germline V gene. This CDR3 spans 16 amino acids. V lost 4 bases and J 4 bases, leaving 17 bases between the germline ends. The CDR3 is CASSGDRLRGYNEQFF. DNA for the CDR3: TGTGCCAGCAGTGGAGACAGATTAAGGGGTTACAATGAGCAGTTCTTC.

CDR3 sequence (DNA): TGCGCCAGCAGCTTGGGGTGGTCGGAGGAAGCTTTCTTT. It translates to CASSLGWSEEAFF. This rearrangement joins TRBV5-1 to TRBJ1-1; D is undetermined. CDR3 length: 13 amino acids. Germline values: CDR1 SGHRS, CDR2 YFSETQ. V lost 0 bases and J lost 8, with 11 bases in between.

The chain has TRBV9 and TRBJ1-2; D is undetermined. Trimming shortened V by 0 bases and J by 8 bases, and 14 bases separated the two germline ends. From germline, CDR1 is SGDLS and CDR2 YYNGEE. The CDR3 has 14 amino acids. The CDR3 bases are TGTGCCAGCAGCGTAGACCAAACCCGAGGAGGCTACACCTTC. It is translated as CASSVDQTRGGYTF.

The chain couples TRBV3-1 (or the pseudogene TRBV3-2) to TRBJ1-5; D gene ambiguous. Between the trimmed V and J ends, which lost 3 bases and 5 bases, there was a span of 11 bases. The CDR3 contains 14 residues. Germline values: CDR1 LGHDT, CDR2 YNNKEL (reference sequence). DNA of the CDR3: TGTGCCAGCAGCCACCTGGGAGAGGATCAGCCCCAGCATTTT. It translates to CASSHLGEDQPQHF.

This clone turned up a few times. The chain uses TRBV12-3 or TRBV12-4 and TRBJ1-1; D possibly corresponds to TRBD1 (5 bases). Trimming removed 6 bases at V and 4 bases at J, with 12 bases between. This CDR3 contains 13 residues. The CDR3 coding sequence is TGTGCCAGCAGCCGACAGACCCTCACTGAAGCTTTCTTT. Translation: CASSRQTLTEAFF.

This rearrangement joins TRBV5-8 to TRBJ2-1, with 8 bases lining up with TRBD1. The germline V gene encodes CDR1 SGHTS and CDR2 YDEGEE. The length of the CDR3 is 15 residues. Germline trimming cut 4 bases from V and 6 bases from J; bases unmatched to any gene: 9. CDR3 coding DNA: TGTGCCAGCAGCGTATCGACAGGGGTCCTCAATGAGCAGTTCTTC. Protein: CASSVSTGVLNEQFF. The entire variable domain, with the rest obtained from reference TRBV5-8 and TRBJ2-1, is as follows: EAGVTQSPTHLIKTRGQQATLRCSPISGHTSVYWYQQALGLGLQFLLWYDEGEERNRGNFPPRFSGRQFPNYSSELNVNALELEDSALYLCASSVSTGVLNEQFFGPGTRLTVL.

This clone was counted once. This chain links TRBV27 with TRBJ2-7, with D maybe TRBD2 (5 bases). The V and J ends lost 0 bases and 3 bases respectively, with 6 bases between them. CDR1 MNHEY and CDR2 SMNVEV come from the germline V gene (reference sequence). The CDR3 length is 13 residues. This chain's CDR3 is CASSLSRGYEQYF. DNA of the CDR3: TGTGCCAGCAGTTTATCTCGGGGCTACGAGCAGTACTTC.

V gene TRBV7-2 combines with J gene TRBJ2-7, with D tentatively TRBD2 (5 bases). Between the trimmed V and J ends, which lost 0 bases and 2 bases, there was a span of 17 bases. The CDR3 is 17 residues long. CDR1 and CDR2 (germline): SGHTA, FQGNSA. CDR3 residues: CASSLAWTPGGPYEQYF. As DNA, the CDR3 is TGTGCCAGCAGCTTAGCCTGGACCCCCGGAGGTCCCTACGAGCAGTACTTC.

This clone was recorded once. The rearrangement joins TRBV7-2 to TRBJ2-1; no clear D. This CDR3 comprises 15 residues. The germline V and J ends were trimmed by 4 bases and 0 bases, with 10 bases remaining between them. Per the germline V gene, CDR1 is SGHTA and CDR2 is FQGNSA. The CDR3 loop reads CASSYGALSYNEQFF. The CDR3 DNA follows: TGTGCCAGCAGCTACGGAGCCCTCTCCTACAATGAGCAGTTCTTC.

DNA of the CDR3: TGTGCCACCAGCAGAGAGGGCAGGGTCGGCGAGCAGTACTTC. It codes for CATSREGRVGEQYF. The V and J genes are TRBV15 and TRBJ2-7, with D tentatively TRBD1 (5 bases). Between the trimmed V and J ends, which lost 0 bases and 6 bases, there was a span of 12 bases. The CDR3 is made up of 14 amino acids. CDR1 is LNHNV, CDR2 YYDKDF, per germline (reference sequence).

CDR3 protein: CAISEVGQEAFF. CDR3 bases: TGTGCCATCAGTGAGGTGGGACAGGAAGCTTTCTTT. This sequence joins TRBV10-3 and TRBJ1-1; 7 bases are shared with TRBD1. J was trimmed by 8 bases and V by 2 bases; bases with no gene match: 2. The CDR3 has 12 amino acids. Germline CDR1 is ENHRY and CDR2 is SYGVKD.

V usage is TRBV19 and J usage is TRBJ1-5, with TRBD1 matching 10 bases. CDR3 length: 16 amino acids. CDR1 and CDR2 from the germline V gene are LNHDA and SQIVND (reference sequence). Germline trimming cut 7 bases from V and 0 bases from J; bases unmatched to any gene: 6. The CDR3, as DNA: TGTGCCAGTACTGACAGGGGGCGGGGTAGCAATCAGCCCCAGCATTTT. This translates into CASTDRGRGSNQPQHF. Full variable domain (remainder filled in from reference TRBV19 and TRBJ1-5): DGGITQSPKYLFRKEGQNVTLSCEQNLNHDAMYWYRQDPGQGLRLIYYSQIVNDFQKGDIAEGYSVSREKKESFPLTVTSAQKNPTAFYLCASTDRGRGSNQPQHFGDGTRLSIL.

J is TRBJ2-1 and V is TRBV5-1, with TRBD2 matching 11 bases. The ends lost 2 bases at V and 5 bases at J; junction bases unmatched: 3. Germline-derived CDR1 and CDR2 are SGHRS and YFSETQ. The CDR3 has 15 amino acids. For the CDR3, the DNA is TGCGCCAGCAGCTTCGTAGCGGGAGGGGACAATGAGCAGTTCTTC. Its protein is CASSFVAGGDNEQFF.

This chain joins TRBV5-1 and TRBJ2-5; 15 positions match TRBD2. CDR1 SGHRS and CDR2 YFSETQ come from the germline V gene. The V segment lost 3 bases and the J segment 3 bases; nucleotides outside the gene matches: 9. The CDR3 has 18 residues. The CDR3 loop is CASSWGTSGRPWEETQYF. The CDR3 DNA follows: TGCGCCAGCAGCTGGGGGACTAGCGGGAGGCCCTGGGAAGAGACCCAGTACTTC.

The CDR3 nucleotides read TGTGCTAGTGGTTTCGGAGGTCCTAATGAAAAACTGTTTTTT. It is translated as CASGFGGPNEKLFF. The chain links TRBV12-5 to TRBJ1-4; D ambiguous. Germline assignment: CDR1 LGHNT and CDR2 FRNRAP. The V and J ends lost 3 bases and 3 bases respectively, with 8 bases between them. The CDR3 sequence is 14 residues long.

This chain joins TRBV9 and TRBJ2-2, with TRBD1 identical over 7 bases. The CDR3 contains 16 residues. CDR1 is SGDLS, CDR2 YYNGEE, per germline. V lost 4 bases to trimming and J lost 2 bases; unmatched junction nucleotides: 8. CDR3 loop: CASSPRQGKNTGELFF. CDR3 DNA: TGTGCCAGCAGCCCCCGACAGGGAAAAAACACCGGGGAGCTGTTTTTT. The whole variable domain, filled in from reference TRBV9 and TRBJ2-2, reads DSGVTQTPKHLITATGQRVTLRCSPRSGDLSVYWYQQSLDQGLQFLIQYYNGEERAKGNILERFSAQQFPDLHSELNLSSLELGDSALYFCASSPRQGKNTGELFFGEGSRLTVL.

The genes are TRBV10-1 and TRBJ2-6; no firm D call. Per germline, CDR1 WNHNN and CDR2 SYGVQD (reference sequence). V was cut by 4 bases and J by 0 bases, with 16 bases left in between. This CDR3 contains 18 residues. The CDR3 protein is CASSVSRSFHSGANVLTF. The CDR3 coding sequence is TGCGCCAGCAGTGTGAGCAGGTCATTTCACTCTGGGGCCAACGTCCTGACTTTC.

The chain joins TRBV7-2 to TRBJ1-3; D remains ambiguous. Germline V gene data show CDR1 as SGHTA and CDR2 as FQGNSA. The CDR3 has 15 residues. V was trimmed by 1 base and J by 0 bases, leaving 7 bases between them. CDR3 in DNA: TGTGCCAGCAGCTTAGATTCCTACTCTGGAAACACCATATATTTT. It specifies CASSLDSYSGNTIYF.

This chain uses TRBV7-8 with TRBJ1-4, with D tentatively TRBD1 (6 bases). The germline gives CDR1 SGHVS, CDR2 FQNEAQ. The CDR3 spans 16 residues. V shed 5 bases and J shed 0 bases, with 13 bases lying between them. The CDR3 loop is CASSHRGGATNEKLFF. The CDR3 DNA reads as TGTGCCAGCAGCCACCGAGGGGGTGCAACTAATGAAAAACTGTTTTTT. The full variable domain, completed using reference TRBV7-8 and TRBJ1-4, is GAGVSQSPRYKVAKRGQDVALRCDPISGHVSLFWYQQALGQGPEFLTYFQNEAQLDKSGLPSDRFFAERPEGSVSTLKIQRTQQEDSAVYLCASSHRGGATNEKLFFGSGTQLSVL.

The V gene is TRBV7-2, the J gene TRBJ2-3; a possible D gene is TRBD2 (5 bases). This CDR3 contains 14 residues. Per germline, CDR1 SGHTA and CDR2 FQGNSA. Trimming pared 5 bases from V and 6 bases from J, leaving 15 bases between. This CDR3 is CASSPNGVLDTQYF. The CDR3 DNA sequence: TGTGCCAGCAGCCCGAACGGGGTTCTTGATACGCAGTATTTT.

V and J are TRBV7-9 and TRBJ1-2, with 8 positions matching TRBD1. Germline V gene sequence: CDR1 SEHNR, CDR2 FQNEAQ (reference sequence). Trimming took 5 bases from V and 4 from J; bases not matched to a gene: 9. The CDR3 runs to 15 residues. The CDR3 sequence is CASSLGQVPTYGYTF. DNA of the CDR3: TGTGCCAGCAGCCTGGGACAGGTTCCGACCTATGGCTACACCTTC.